Shown below are 14 T cell receptor beta chains from a single sample sequenced in a study of T cell changes during pregnancy in multiple sclerosis. Assay used: immunoSEQ multiplex PCR; TCRdb lists only in-frame clones, some missing. The data hold about 41,000 clones, with more than 90% observed a single time. This material consisted of CD8+ T cells from peripheral blood mononuclear cells, taken in the third trimester of pregnancy. The receptors derive from a female donor with multiple sclerosis, enrolled in a pregnancy study.

The V and J genes are TRBV15 and TRBJ2-1; the D is unclear. The CDR3 loop spans 13 amino acids. V was shortened by 6 bases and J by 0 bases, with 6 bases between the two germline ends. The V gene's germline CDR1 is LNHNV and CDR2 YYDKDF (reference sequence). In DNA form, the CDR3 reads TGTGCCACCAGTAGCCTCTCCTACAATGAGCAGTTCTTC. Protein product: CATSSLSYNEQFF. The complete variable domain, with remaining parts taken from reference TRBV15 and TRBJ2-1, reads DAMVIQNPRYQVTQFGKPVTLSCSQTLNHNVMYWYQQKSSQAPKLLFHYYDKDFNNEADTPDNFQSRRPNTSFCFLDIRSPGLGDTAMYLCATSSLSYNEQFFGPGTRLTVL.

The CDR3 loop reads CATSTRTGGNQPQHF. The CDR3 nucleotides read TGTGCCACCAGCACCCGGACAGGGGGAAATCAGCCCCAGCATTTT. The J gene is TRBJ1-5, the V gene TRBV15, with 10 bases aligning to TRBD1. CDR3 length: 15 amino acids. V shed 4 bases and J 4 bases; nucleotides not matched to a gene: 4. Germline V lookup: CDR1 LNHNV, CDR2 YYDKDF (reference sequence).

CDR3 nucleotide sequence: TGTGCCAGCAGCTTACCTAACCAAACCTTCTACGAGCAGTACTTC. It encodes CASSLPNQTFYEQYF. The rearrangement uses TRBV7-3 and TRBJ2-7; D not certain. This CDR3 has 15 amino acids. The germline V gene encodes CDR1 SGHTA and CDR2 FQGTGA. V was trimmed by 2 bases and J by 3 bases, leaving 14 bases between them.

The chain uses TRBV30 and TRBJ2-7; D possibly corresponds to TRBD2 (6 bases). The CDR3 totals 14 residues. Germline CDR1 reads GTSNPN; CDR2 reads SVGIG (reference sequence). V was clipped by 4 bases and J by 3 bases, with 16 bases between them. The CDR3 DNA reads TGTGCCTGGAACTCGGCGGGGATCTACTACGAGCAGTACTTC. It codes for CAWNSAGIYYEQYF.

In its sample, this clone was seen once. This CDR3 reads CASSLLIQGWTGELFF. The CDR3 nucleotides read TGTGCCAGCAGTTTATTGATCCAGGGGTGGACCGGGGAGCTGTTTTTT. V gene TRBV28 combines with J gene TRBJ2-2; tentative D call: TRBD1 (6 bases). The germline CDR1 and CDR2 sequences are MDHEN and SYDVKM. This CDR3 is built from 16 residues. The V and J ends lost 1 base and 5 bases respectively, with 14 bases between them.

The chain recombines TRBV21-1 with TRBJ2-7; no DNA check was done on the table's D call, TRBD1. TRBV21-1 is designated a pseudogene. CDR3 size: 16 residues. In nucleotides, the CDR3 is TGTGCCAGCAGCAAAGTAGGGGGACAGCGACCCTACGAGCAGTACTTC. Residues: CASSKVGGQRPYEQYF.

The chain joins TRBV5-6 to TRBJ1-1; 8 nucleotides align to TRBD1. Germline CDR1 is SGHDT and CDR2 is YYEEEE. V dropped 2 bases and J dropped 4; count of bases not matched to a gene: 4. This CDR3 is 14 amino acids long. The CDR3 sequence: CASSFSTGGTEAFF. The CDR3, as DNA: TGTGCCAGCAGCTTTAGTACAGGGGGCACTGAAGCTTTCTTT.

V usage is TRBV27 and J usage is TRBJ2-2, with TRBD2 matching over 13 bases. The germline V gene encodes CDR1 MNHEY and CDR2 SMNVEV (reference sequence). The CDR3 length is 17 residues. J lost 4 bases, V lost 10 bases, and 12 bases had no gene match. The CDR3 DNA reads as TGTGCCACCACCGGGACTAGCGGGATAACTTTCACCGGGGAGCTGTTTTTT. Translated: CATTGTSGITFTGELFF.

The V gene is TRBV4-1, the J gene TRBJ2-3; TRBD1 matches 7 bases. This CDR3 is 16 amino acids long. V trimming: 0 bases; J trimming: 5 bases; junction bases outside the gene matches: 8. The germline V gene encodes CDR1 MGHRA and CDR2 YSYEKL. The CDR3 is CASSQDAEQGIDTQYF. CDR3 DNA: TGCGCCAGCAGCCAAGACGCTGAACAGGGGATAGATACGCAGTATTTT.

This rearrangement joins TRBV6-1 to TRBJ1-1; TRBD1 matches 11 bases. Per germline, CDR1 MNHNS and CDR2 SASEGT. The CDR3 covers 12 residues. Trimming cost V 6 bases and J 13 bases; bases outside gene matches: 7. Here the CDR3 reads CASRGQGAVVFF. In DNA form, the CDR3 reads TGTGCCAGCAGAGGACAGGGGGCGGTAGTTTTCTTT.

The genes are TRBV7-9 and TRBJ2-1; a weak D match, TRBD1 (6 bases). CDR1 and CDR2 (germline): SEHNR, FQNEAQ (reference sequence). Trimming pared 4 bases from V and 6 bases from J, leaving 16 bases between. This CDR3 comprises 15 residues. The CDR3 is CASSSSTGTFNEQFF. The CDR3 DNA reads TGTGCCAGCAGCTCCTCTACCGGGACATTCAATGAGCAGTTCTTC.

V is TRBV2 and J is TRBJ2-1, with 8 bases matching TRBD2. The CDR3 spans 16 residues. The junction had 9 bases not matched to a gene; V was cut back by 5 bases and J by 3 bases. Germline CDR1 and CDR2: SNHLY and FYNNEI. The CDR3 spells CASSPLPGTSYNEQFF. In DNA, the CDR3 is TGTGCCAGCAGTCCCCTCCCCGGGACTAGCTACAATGAGCAGTTCTTC.

The chain joins TRBV25-1 to TRBJ2-2; 11 bases match TRBD2. V was clipped by 1 base and J by 3 bases; unmatched bases: 7. Germline CDR1 and CDR2: MGHDK and SYGVNS. The CDR3 is made up of 18 amino acids. CDR3 nucleotide sequence: TGTGCCAGCAGTGAATGGTTTAGCGGGGGGGCCGACACCGGGGAGCTGTTTTTT. Protein product: CASSEWFSGGADTGELFF.

The rearrangement links TRBV4-3 to TRBJ2-1; possible D gene TRBD1, 7 bases. The CDR3 covers 16 residues. The germline V gene has CDR1 LGHNA and CDR2 YSLEER. V was trimmed by 1 base and J by 5 bases, leaving 15 bases between them. As DNA, the CDR3 is TGCGCCAGCAGCCAAGCCCCCCCAGGGGGGCACAATGAGCAGTTCTTC. Its translation: CASSQAPPGGHNEQFF.